Below are 29 T cell receptor beta chains sequenced from a single sample in a study of blood T cell repertoires in COVID-19. Only in-frame clones appear in the TCRdb table, and some are missing; sequencing was by immunoSEQ multiplex PCR. The sample records over 200,000 clones, about nine tenths being singletons. The sample taken for sequencing was PBMCs or T cells enriched from blood (not recorded which). The receptors originated from a woman aged 30 to 39 with acute COVID-19.

The rearrangement links TRBV5-5 to TRBJ1-1; D uncertain. The V end was cut by 0 bases, the J end by 7 bases, with 16 bases between. Germline CDR1 SGHKS, CDR2 YYEKEE (reference sequence). This CDR3 has 15 residues. CDR3 in amino acids: CASSLAAGVQGEAFF. The DNA for the CDR3 is TGTGCCAGCAGCTTGGCAGCCGGGGTTCAAGGTGAAGCTTTCTTT.

The chain couples TRBV29-1 to TRBJ2-5; tentatively, D is TRBD2 (5 bases). The germline gives CDR1 SQVTM, CDR2 ANQGSEA. V was clipped by 4 bases and J by 5 bases, with 11 bases between them. The CDR3 is 12 residues long. CDR3 sequence: CSVARGEETQYF. The CDR3 nucleotides are TGCAGCGTTGCCCGGGGTGAGGAGACCCAGTACTTC.

The chain is built from TRBV6-5 and TRBJ2-1, with unresolved D. The germline V gene has CDR1 MNHEY and CDR2 SVGAGI. This CDR3 contains 11 residues. Between the trimmed V and J ends, which lost 7 bases and 3 bases, there was a span of 4 bases. The CDR3: CASNNYNEQFF. CDR3 DNA: TGTGCCAGCAACAACTACAATGAGCAGTTCTTC.

The genes are TRBV30 and TRBJ1-5; D is possibly TRBD1 (5 bases). The CDR3 length is 13 residues. Germline CDR1 GTSNPN, CDR2 SVGIG (reference sequence). V was cut by 3 bases and J by 6 bases, with 12 bases left in between. The CDR3 spells CAWSGGGFQPQHF. CDR3 nucleotides: TGTGCCTGGAGCGGGGGTGGGTTTCAGCCCCAGCATTTT.

The chain uses TRBV10-3 and TRBJ1-2, with 10 bases matching TRBD1. The CDR3 contains 14 residues. Germline CDR1 reads ENHRY; CDR2 reads SYGVKD. The ends lost 8 bases at V and 3 bases at J; junction bases unmatched: 6. This CDR3 reads CAIGGTGAYYGYTF. The CDR3 bases are TGTGCCATCGGGGGGACAGGGGCCTACTATGGCTACACCTTC.

In its sample, this clone was seen a few times. The chain couples TRBV28 to TRBJ1-1; D not certain. Germline V lookup: CDR1 MDHEN, CDR2 SYDVKM. V lost 1 base and J 1 base, leaving 7 bases between the germline ends. The CDR3 runs 14 residues. The CDR3 here is CASSLFPGNTEAFF. In DNA form, the CDR3 reads TGTGCCAGCAGTTTATTTCCAGGGAACACTGAAGCTTTCTTT. The variable domain in full, completed from reference TRBV28 and TRBJ1-1, reads DVKVTQSSRYLVKRTGEKVFLECVQDMDHENMFWYRQDPGLGLRLIYFSYDVKMKEKGDIPEGYSVSREKKERFSLILESASTNQTSMYLCASSLFPGNTEAFFGQGTRLTVV.

The chain couples TRBV29-1 to TRBJ1-2, with 7 bases fitting TRBD1. Unmatched junction bases numbered 1, after V lost 7 bases and J lost 2 bases. Germline V lookup: CDR1 SQVTM, CDR2 ANQGSEA. The CDR3 contains 11 residues. CDR3: CSAGGNYGYTF. The CDR3 DNA reads TGCAGCGCAGGGGGAAACTATGGCTACACCTTC.

This chain uses TRBV6-5 with TRBJ1-2, with 7 bases matching TRBD1. This CDR3 has 15 residues. The J segment lost 2 bases and the V segment lost 6 bases, leaving 9 bases of the junction unmatched. Germline CDR1 is MNHEY and CDR2 is SVGAGI. In DNA form, the CDR3 reads TGTGCCAGCAGAGGAAACAGACAGGGAAACTATGGCTACACCTTC. Translation: CASRGNRQGNYGYTF.

The V call is TRBV30, the J call TRBJ1-2; D perhaps matches TRBD1 (6 bases). Trimming took 2 bases from V and 2 from J, leaving 9 bases between them. This CDR3 is built from 13 residues. The V gene's germline CDR1 is GTSNPN and CDR2 SVGIG (reference sequence). The CDR3 bases are TGTGCCTGGAGTTCGGACAGAAACTATGGCTACACCTTC. Translation: CAWSSDRNYGYTF.

The chain is built from TRBV19 and TRBJ1-5; no firm D call. V was shortened by 3 bases and J by 0 bases, with 15 bases between the two germline ends. Germline values: CDR1 LNHDA, CDR2 SQIVND (reference sequence). CDR3 length: 17 residues. This CDR3 reads CASSIPWPGYSNQPQHF. As DNA, the CDR3 is TGTGCCAGTAGTATCCCCTGGCCAGGCTATAGCAATCAGCCCCAGCATTTT.

V gene TRBV28 combines with J gene TRBJ1-6; 11 nucleotides align to TRBD1. The CDR3 is 15 amino acids. Germline assignment: CDR1 MDHEN and CDR2 SYDVKM. With V trimmed by 6 bases and J by 7 bases, 5 bases remained unmatched. The CDR3 loop is CASSRDRGGNSPLHF. Written as DNA, the CDR3 is TGTGCCAGCAGCCGGGACAGGGGGGGGAATTCACCCCTCCACTTT.

The rearrangement joins TRBV7-2 to TRBJ1-6, with D hard to call. The germline gives CDR1 SGHTA, CDR2 FQGNSA. This CDR3 spans 15 amino acids. Trimming removed 1 base from V and 10 bases from J, with 14 bases in between. In nucleotides, the CDR3 is TGTGCCAGCAGCTTAGTGGCAGGCCCAAGGTCACCCCTCCACTTT. Its protein is CASSLVAGPRSPLHF.

The rearrangement links TRBV19 to TRBJ1-4; TRBD1 aligns across 7 bases. The CDR3 is 16 residues long. The germline CDR1 and CDR2 sequences are LNHDA and SQIVND (reference sequence). V shed 5 bases and J 6 bases; nucleotides not matched to a gene: 12. The chain's CDR3 is CASSSAEGQGDEKLFF. CDR3 bases: TGTGCCAGTAGTTCCGCCGAAGGGCAGGGGGATGAAAAACTGTTTTTT.

V gene TRBV7-9 combines with J gene TRBJ1-6; 8 nucleotides line up with TRBD1. The CDR3 extends over 14 amino acids. V shed 4 bases, J shed 7 bases, and the junction held 3 bases outside the gene matches. Germline loops: CDR1 SEHNR, CDR2 FQNEAQ (reference sequence). CDR3 residues: CASSSGQENSPLHF. CDR3 nucleotides: TGTGCCAGCAGCTCGGGACAGGAGAATTCACCCCTCCACTTT.

The chain uses TRBV28 and TRBJ1-5; TRBD1 matches 7 bases. In germline, CDR1 is MDHEN, CDR2 SYDVKM. With 6 bases clipped from V and 6 bases from J, the junction kept 5 bases outside the gene matches. The CDR3 runs 13 residues. The DNA of the CDR3 is TGTGCCAGCAGCTTGACAGGGTTTCAGCCCCAGCATTTT. Amino acids: CASSLTGFQPQHF.

The V gene is TRBV14, the J gene TRBJ2-2; 7 bases match TRBD2. CDR1 is SGHDN and CDR2 is FVKESK in the germline V gene. This CDR3 spans 15 amino acids. V shed 2 bases and J 5 bases; nucleotides not matched to a gene: 5. The CDR3, as DNA: TGTGCCAGCAGCCAAAGCGCGGGGGTGACCGGGGAGCTGTTTTTT. Translating it yields CASSQSAGVTGELFF.

The rearrangement uses TRBV6-2 or TRBV6-3 and TRBJ2-7; weak D call: TRBD1 (6 bases). The germline V gene encodes CDR1 MNHEY and CDR2 SVGEGT. The CDR3 totals 18 residues. Trimming stripped 4 bases from V and 1 base from J, with 23 bases between. The CDR3 coding sequence is TGTGCCAGCAGTTCCTTGCCGACCGCAGGGGCCCCATCCTACGAGCAGTACTTC. This encodes CASSSLPTAGAPSYEQYF.

This chain joins TRBV19 and TRBJ1-3; D is undetermined. Germline CDR1 reads LNHDA; CDR2 reads SQIVND (reference sequence). The V and J ends lost 5 bases and 8 bases respectively, with 13 bases between them. The CDR3 sequence is 13 residues long. In DNA, the CDR3 is TGTGCCAGTAGTGTAACCGGTTCGGACACCATATATTTT. It translates to CASSVTGSDTIYF.

V is TRBV30 and J is TRBJ1-1; TRBD1 is a possible D gene (5 bases). Trimming took off 4 bases at V and 4 bases at J, with 10 bases between the two ends. In germline, CDR1 is GTSNPN, CDR2 SVGIG (reference sequence). The CDR3 runs 12 residues. In DNA form, the CDR3 reads TGTGCCTGGACCAGGGTGAGCACTGAAGCTTTCTTT. Translation: CAWTRVSTEAFF.

The chain links TRBV9 to TRBJ1-2, with TRBD1 matching over 10 bases. The CDR3 has 15 amino acids. J gave up 12 bases and V 4 bases, and 15 bases lay outside the gene matches. Germline V gene data show CDR1 as SGDLS and CDR2 as YYNGEE. The CDR3 DNA reads TGTGCCAGCAGCCTAGACCCTTCGGCGGGACAGGGGCACACCTTC. Its protein product is CASSLDPSAGQGHTF. The full variable domain, with the rest looked up from reference TRBV9 and TRBJ1-2, is DSGVTQTPKHLITATGQRVTLRCSPRSGDLSVYWYQQSLDQGLQFLIQYYNGEERAKGNILERFSAQQFPDLHSELNLSSLELGDSALYFCASSLDPSAGQGHTFGSGTRLTVV.

This clone was counted between two and nine times. V is TRBV7-2 and J is TRBJ1-4, with a tentative D call TRBD1 (5 bases). Germline values: CDR1 SGHTA, CDR2 FQGNSA. The CDR3 has 17 residues. V shed 0 bases and J shed 5 bases, with 16 bases lying between them. The CDR3 nucleotides are TGTGCCAGCAGCTTAGCGGTGGGGCGACCTTTAAATGAAAAACTGTTTTTT. Its protein product is CASSLAVGRPLNEKLFF.

The chain couples TRBV10-1 to TRBJ2-3; 11 nucleotides align to TRBD2. The CDR3 runs 18 residues. CDR1 WNHNN and CDR2 SYGVQD come from the germline V gene (reference sequence). V was pared by 2 bases and J by 0 bases, with 7 bases of the junction left unmatched. The CDR3 DNA reads as TGCGCCAGCAGTGAGACTAGCGGGGGAGTGACTAGCACAGATACGCAGTATTTT. Protein product: CASSETSGGVTSTDTQYF.

V and J are TRBV30 and TRBJ1-6; TRBD1 matches 9 bases. The germline V gene encodes CDR1 GTSNPN and CDR2 SVGIG (reference sequence). The ends lost 5 bases at V and 3 bases at J; junction bases unmatched: 2. The length of the CDR3 is 14 residues. The CDR3 sequence: CAWLTGGYNSPLHF. The CDR3 region has the DNA TGTGCCTGGTTGACAGGGGGCTATAATTCACCCCTCCACTTT.

This chain joins TRBV5-4 and TRBJ1-4, with no clear D. The CDR3 has 13 residues. Trimming pared 4 bases from V and 10 bases from J, leaving 14 bases between. Germline V gene sequence: CDR1 SGHNT, CDR2 YYREEE (reference sequence). The CDR3 DNA reads TGTGCCAGCAGCCCGGGCTCGGGGTCAAAACTGTTTTTT. The encoded protein is CASSPGSGSKLFF.

The V gene is TRBV30, the J gene TRBJ1-4; the D is unclear. The CDR3 is made up of 13 amino acids. V gave up 3 bases and J gave up 8 bases, with 13 bases separating them. Per germline, CDR1 GTSNPN and CDR2 SVGIG (reference sequence). The CDR3 bases are TGTGCCTGGAGCGCGGAGGTGTGGGAAAAACTGTTTTTT. Its translation is CAWSAEVWEKLFF.

The CDR3 sequence: CASSLREGDRETNTEAFF. CDR3 sequence (DNA): TGTGCCAGCTCCCTAAGGGAAGGGGACAGGGAAACGAACACTGAAGCTTTCTTT. This chain links TRBV5-5 with TRBJ1-1, with 9 bases matching TRBD1. CDR1 is SGHKS and CDR2 is YYEKEE in the germline V gene (reference sequence). The CDR3 has 18 residues. V gave up 7 bases and J gave up 1 base; unmatched junction bases: 17.

A word on this clone: The sample carries other DNA sequences with the same CDR3. The chain links TRBV12-3 or TRBV12-4 to TRBJ2-2; D is uncertain. This CDR3 region has 12 residues. The germline V and J ends were trimmed by 3 bases and 6 bases, with 5 bases remaining between them. CDR3 bases: TGTGCCAGCAGTTTCCCAGCCGGGGAGCTGTTTTTT. Protein sequence: CASSFPAGELFF.

The sample holds one count of this clone. The chain links TRBV6-2 or TRBV6-3 to TRBJ1-5, with 8 bases fitting TRBD1. Germline loops: CDR1 MNHEY, CDR2 SVGEGT. The CDR3 is 14 amino acids. V gave up 5 bases and J gave up 3 bases; unmatched junction bases: 3. This CDR3 is CASSKTGVNQPQHF. The CDR3 DNA reads as TGTGCCAGCAGTAAGACAGGGGTCAATCAGCCCCAGCATTTT.

The chain recombines TRBV28 with TRBJ2-5, with D possibly TRBD1 on 5 matching bases. The V and J ends lost 3 bases and 2 bases respectively, with 16 bases between them. The CDR3 spans 16 residues. CDR1 is MDHEN, CDR2 SYDVKM, per germline. CDR3 sequence (DNA): TGTGCCAGCAGTTTTGTGGGGCTTCTGGGGCAAGAGACCCAGTACTTC. It specifies CASSFVGLLGQETQYF.